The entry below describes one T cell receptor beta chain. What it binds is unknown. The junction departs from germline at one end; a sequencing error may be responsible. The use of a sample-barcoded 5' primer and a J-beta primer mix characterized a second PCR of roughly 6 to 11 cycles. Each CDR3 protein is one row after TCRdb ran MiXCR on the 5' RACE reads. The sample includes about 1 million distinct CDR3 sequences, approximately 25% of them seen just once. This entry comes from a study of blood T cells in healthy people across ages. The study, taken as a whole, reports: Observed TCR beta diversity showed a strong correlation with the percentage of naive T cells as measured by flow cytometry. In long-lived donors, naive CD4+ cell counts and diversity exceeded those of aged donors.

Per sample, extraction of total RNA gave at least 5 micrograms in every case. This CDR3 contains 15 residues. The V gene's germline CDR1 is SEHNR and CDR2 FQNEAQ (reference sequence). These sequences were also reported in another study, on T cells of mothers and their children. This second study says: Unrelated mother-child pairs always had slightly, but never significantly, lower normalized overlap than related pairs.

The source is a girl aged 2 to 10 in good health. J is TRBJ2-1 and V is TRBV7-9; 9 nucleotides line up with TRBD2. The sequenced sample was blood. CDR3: CASSLGTSAYNEPFF. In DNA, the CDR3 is TGTGCCAGCAGCTTAGGGACTAGCGCCTACAATGAGCCGTTCTTC.